This paragraph covers one T cell receptor beta chain sequence. V lost 4 bases to trimming and J lost 1 base, with 17 bases between them. The germline CDR1 and CDR2 sequences are DFQATT and SNEGSKA (reference sequence). CDR3 size: 16 residues. This record comes from a study of CD8 T cells in Susac syndrome. RNA amounts of roughly 0.45 to 1 ug underwent reverse transcription with random hexamers. TCRdb independently ran MiXCR on the immunoSEQ multiplex PCR reads; one entry per CDR3 protein. The sample has 330,000 or so distinct CDR3 sequences; about 91% are singletons. This chain connects TRBV20-1 to TRBJ2-1; TRBD2 is a possible D gene (6 bases). Sequencing was done on a sample of CD8+ T cells from PBMCs. The TCR sequence derives from a human donor with multiple sclerosis. In nucleotides, the CDR3 is TGCAGTGCTAATCCGAGAAGCGGGCGATCCTACAATGAGCAGTTCTTC. Its translation is CSANPRSGRSYNEQFF.